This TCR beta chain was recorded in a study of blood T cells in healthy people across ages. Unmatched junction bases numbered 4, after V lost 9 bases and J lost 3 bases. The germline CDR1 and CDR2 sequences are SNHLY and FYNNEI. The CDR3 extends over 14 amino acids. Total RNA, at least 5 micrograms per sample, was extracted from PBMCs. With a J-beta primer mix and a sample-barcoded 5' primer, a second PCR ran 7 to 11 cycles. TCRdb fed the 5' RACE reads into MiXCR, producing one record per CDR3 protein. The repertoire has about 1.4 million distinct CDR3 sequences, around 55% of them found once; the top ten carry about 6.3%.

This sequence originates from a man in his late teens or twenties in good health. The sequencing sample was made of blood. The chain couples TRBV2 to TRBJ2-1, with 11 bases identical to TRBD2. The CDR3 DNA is TGTGCCAGTCTAGCGGGGGGTATCTACAATGAGCAGTTCTTC. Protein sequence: CASLAGGIYNEQFF.